This passage covers 15 T cell receptor beta chains from one sample sequenced in a study of blood T cell repertoires in COVID-19. Libraries were prepared by immunoSEQ multiplex PCR; TCRdb keeps only in-frame clonotypes and omits some of them. The table records roughly 250,000 clones, 75% to 85% of them present only once. The sequencing input was peripheral blood. All receptors derive from a human donor in a cohort sampled during active COVID-19.

The rearrangement uses TRBV2 and TRBJ2-5, with TRBD2 matching over 11 bases. The CDR3 sequence is 16 residues long. V gave up 4 bases and J gave up 7 bases; unmatched junction bases: 11. CDR1 and CDR2 (germline): SNHLY, FYNNEI. The CDR3 reads CASSAYSGRAAGTQYF. The CDR3 DNA sequence: TGTGCCAGCAGTGCCTATAGCGGGAGGGCAGCCGGGACCCAGTACTTC.

The V call is TRBV10-3, the J call TRBJ1-2, with D maybe TRBD1 (5 bases). This CDR3 contains 14 residues. Trimming removed 6 bases at V and 5 bases at J, with 16 bases between. The germline V gene has CDR1 ENHRY and CDR2 SYGVKD. The CDR3 spells CAISPGDYSYGYTF. In nucleotides, the CDR3 is TGTGCCATCAGCCCGGGGGACTACAGTTATGGCTACACCTTC.

This clone was detected a few times. The rearrangement links TRBV4-2 to TRBJ1-6, with D possibly matching TRBD1 (5 bases). The CDR3 totals 14 residues. V was pared by 1 base and J by 5 bases, with 6 bases between. Germline V gene lookup returns CDR1 LGHNA and CDR2 YNFKEQ. Here the CDR3 DNA reads TGTGCCAGCAGCCAAGCACAGGATAATTCACCCCTCCACTTT. Its translation is CASSQAQDNSPLHF.

The V and J genes are TRBV19 and TRBJ2-5; 8 nucleotides line up with TRBD1. The germline CDR1 and CDR2 sequences are LNHDA and SQIVND (reference sequence). The CDR3 spans 14 residues. V dropped 3 bases and J dropped 5; count of bases not matched to a gene: 5. In DNA form, the CDR3 reads TGTGCCAGTAGTATTCGACAGGGGTTGGAGACCCAGTACTTC. Protein product: CASSIRQGLETQYF.

The chain links TRBV6-1 to TRBJ1-5, with D unresolved. Germline lookup yields CDR1 MNHNS and CDR2 SASEGT. The CDR3 runs 16 residues. The germline V and J ends were trimmed by 0 bases and 1 base, with 10 bases remaining between them. CDR3 residues: CASSEASGISNQPQHF. Here the CDR3 DNA reads TGTGCCAGCAGTGAAGCTAGCGGAATAAGCAATCAGCCCCAGCATTTT.

The chain carries TRBV6-6 and TRBJ1-1; the D gene is possibly TRBD1 (6 bases). V was cut by 2 bases and J by 5 bases, with 12 bases left in between. This CDR3 spans 14 amino acids. Germline assignment: CDR1 MNHNY and CDR2 SVGAGI (reference sequence). The CDR3 nucleotides are TGTGCCAGCAGTTACGGGGGGGCAGATACTGAAGCTTTCTTT. Translating it yields CASSYGGADTEAFF.

CDR3 protein: CASHLGHSGNTIYF. In DNA form, the CDR3 reads TGTGCCAGTCATCTTGGGCACTCTGGAAACACCATATATTTT. The V and J genes are TRBV19 and TRBJ1-3; D unresolved. The V gene lost 8 bases and the J gene lost 0 bases, with 11 bases spanning the gap. CDR1 is LNHDA and CDR2 is SQIVND in the germline V gene (reference sequence). The CDR3 totals 14 residues.

J is TRBJ2-3 and V is TRBV5-1, with 9 bases fitting TRBD1. CDR1 SGHRS and CDR2 YFSETQ come from the germline V gene. Trimming removed 4 bases from V and 6 bases from J; junction bases left unmatched: 9. The CDR3 covers 15 residues. Written as DNA, the CDR3 is TGCGCCAGCAGCCTAACGGGACAGGGAGGGGATACGCAGTATTTT. As protein: CASSLTGQGGDTQYF. The full variable domain, with the rest looked up from reference TRBV5-1 and TRBJ2-3, is KAGVTQTPRYLIKTRGQQVTLSCSPISGHRSVSWYQQTPGQGLQFLFEYFSETQRNKGNFPGRFSGRQFSNSRSEMNVSTLELGDSALYLCASSLTGQGGDTQYFGPGTRLTVL.

This clone was recorded once. The chain uses TRBV5-4 and TRBJ1-4; 7 bases fit TRBD1. In germline, CDR1 is SGHNT, CDR2 YYREEE (reference sequence). Trimming took 0 bases from V and 6 from J; bases not matched to a gene: 2. The CDR3 extends over 14 amino acids. This chain's CDR3 is CASSLEQGDEKLFF. CDR3 nucleotide sequence: TGTGCCAGCAGCTTGGAGCAGGGGGATGAAAAACTGTTTTTT.

This CDR3 is CASRRGRVTDTQYF. CDR3 DNA sequence: TGTGCCAGCAGAAGGGGCAGGGTCACAGATACGCAGTATTTT. V usage is TRBV27 and J usage is TRBJ2-3; TRBD1 is a possible D gene (5 bases). V shed 6 bases and J shed 2 bases, with 12 bases lying between them. CDR1 MNHEY and CDR2 SMNVEV come from the germline V gene (reference sequence). The CDR3 is made up of 14 amino acids.

The V and J genes are TRBV15 and TRBJ2-4; 11 positions agree with TRBD2. Germline assignment: CDR1 LNHNV and CDR2 YYDKDF (reference sequence). The CDR3 contains 20 residues. Germline trimming cut 3 bases from V and 0 bases from J; bases unmatched to any gene: 13. CDR3 sequence (DNA): TGTGCCACCAGCAGGGAAGGACTAGCGGGTCTAACTTTAGCCAAAAACATTCAGTACTTC. It is translated as CATSREGLAGLTLAKNIQYF.

This clone was observed a handful of times. V and J are TRBV10-2 and TRBJ1-5; a weak D match, TRBD1 (5 bases). With 3 bases removed from V and 2 bases from J, the gap between germline ends came to 8 bases. Germline CDR1 is WSHSY and CDR2 is SAAADI. This CDR3 contains 14 residues. CDR3 loop: CASSEGDGNQPQHF. CDR3 sequence (DNA): TGCGCCAGCAGTGAAGGGGATGGCAATCAGCCCCAGCATTTT.

The V gene is TRBV6-6, the J gene TRBJ2-7; D is perhaps TRBD1 (5 bases). CDR1 is MNHNY, CDR2 SVGAGI, per germline (reference sequence). The ends were cut back, 6 bases at V and 2 bases at J, with 11 bases in the middle. There are 13 residues in the CDR3. The DNA for the CDR3 is TGTGCCAGCAGAACCCAGGGTCCCTACGAGCAGTACTTC. Translation gives CASRTQGPYEQYF.

This chain links TRBV7-9 with TRBJ2-7, with 8 bases matching TRBD2. The length of the CDR3 is 16 residues. Germline values: CDR1 SEHNR, CDR2 FQNEAQ (reference sequence). After removal of 3 bases from V and 2 bases from J, the junction contained 9 bases not matched to a gene. The CDR3 loop reads CASSFGWGLEAYEQYF. As DNA, the CDR3 is TGTGCCAGCAGCTTTGGCTGGGGACTAGAGGCCTACGAGCAGTACTTC.

The rearrangement links TRBV7-2 to TRBJ2-6; D possibly corresponds to TRBD2 (6 bases). Trimming cost V 2 bases and J 0 bases, with 14 bases left between them. The length of the CDR3 is 18 residues. Germline V gene data show CDR1 as SGHTA and CDR2 as FQGNSA. CDR3 DNA: TGTGCCAGCAGCTTATGGGCGCTGCGGGGCTCTGGGGCCAACGTCCTGACTTTC. The encoded protein is CASSLWALRGSGANVLTF.